This is a list of T cell receptor beta chains from one sample in a study of blood T cell repertoires in COVID-19. The data were produced by immunoSEQ multiplex PCR, yet TCRdb's version contains in-frame clones alone and is incomplete. Of tens of thousands of clones in the sample, roughly 88% were seen once. The sequenced sample was peripheral blood. These receptors all stem from a human donor in a cohort sampled during active COVID-19. CDR3s include the opening cysteine and the closing phenylalanine or tryptophan. The D gene is left open where the match is weak. Size values are once, few and many counts, or a class for expanded clones, and some rows have none.

clone_size,j_call,v_call,d_call,cdr3_aa,cdr3_nt
.,TRBJ1-2,TRBV19,.,CASSMSGNYGYTF,TGTGCCAGTAGTATGTCAGGGAACTATGGCTACACCTTC
.,TRBJ1-2,TRBV10-3,.,CAISEGQTLYGYTF,TGTGCCATCAGTGAAGGACAGACACTCTATGGCTACACCTTC
.,TRBJ2-5,TRBV4-3,.,CASSQDIRGTQYF,TGCGCCAGCAGCCAAGATATAAGGGGGACCCAGTACTTC
.,TRBJ2-6,TRBV5-5,TRBD1,CASSAGGRGAAGANVLTF,TGTGCCAGCAGCGCAGGGGGTCGAGGGGCGGCTGGGGCCAACGTCCTGACTTTC
.,TRBJ2-3,TRBV6-5,TRBD1,CASRPRAGGPDTQYF,TGTGCCAGCAGACCCCGAGCAGGGGGCCCAGATACGCAGTATTTT
.,TRBJ1-2,TRBV6-5,TRBD1,CASRRGRGNYGYTF,TGTGCCAGCCGGAGGGGGCGGGGAAACTATGGCTACACCTTC
.,TRBJ2-2,TRBV5-1,.,CASNTGTSWELFF,TGCGCCAGCAATACGGGAACAAGCTGGGAGCTGTTTTTT
.,TRBJ1-2,TRBV6-5,.,CASSYHSSWGSYGYTF,TGTGCCAGCAGTTACCACTCGTCTTGGGGCAGCTATGGCTACACCTTC
.,TRBJ2-5,TRBV9,.,CASSVDWQETQYF,TGTGCCAGCAGCGTGGACTGGCAAGAGACCCAGTACTTC
.,TRBJ2-1,TRBV9,TRBD1,CASSVEGQGGNEQFF,TGTGCCAGCAGCGTAGAGGGACAGGGTGGAAATGAGCAGTTCTTC
.,TRBJ1-6,TRBV28,TRBD1,CASRAGGPNSPLHF,TGTGCCAGCAGAGCAGGGGGCCCTAATTCACCCCTCCACTTT
once,TRBJ2-5,TRBV29-1,.,CSVVGARDQETQYF,TGCAGCGTTGTCGGAGCTCGGGATCAAGAGACCCAGTACTTC
.,TRBJ2-1,TRBV5-1,TRBD2,CASSLGRTSLYNEQFF,TGCGCCAGCAGCCTGGGTCGGACTAGCCTCTACAATGAGCAGTTCTTC
.,TRBJ2-3,TRBV11-2,TRBD2,CASSGQPLAGGTGDTQYF,TGTGCCAGCAGCGGCCAACCCCTAGCGGGGGGTACAGGAGATACGCAGTATTTT
.,TRBJ2-2,TRBV7-2,.,CASSLSNRGIGTGELFF,TGTGCCAGCAGCTTAAGTAATCGGGGAATTGGAACCGGGGAGCTGTTTTTT
.,TRBJ2-4,TRBV10-1,.,CATRDFAIQYF,TGCGCCACCCGGGACTTCGCCATTCAGTACTTC
.,TRBJ2-3,TRBV3-1/TRBV3-2,.,CASGRGSSTDTQYF,TGTGCCAGCGGCAGGGGTTCTAGCACAGATACGCAGTATTTT
.,TRBJ1-4,TRBV7-8,.,CASSLAHGEPTTNEKLFF,TGTGCCAGCAGCTTAGCGCATGGAGAACCTACAACTAATGAAAAACTGTTTTTT
.,TRBJ2-3,TRBV9,TRBD2,CASSVGLALGDTQYF,TGTGCCAGCAGCGTAGGACTAGCCCTCGGAGATACGCAGTATTTT
.,TRBJ1-1,TRBV5-6,TRBD1,CASSLTGGNTEAFF,TGTGCCAGCAGCTTGACAGGGGGGAACACTGAAGCTTTCTTT
.,TRBJ1-5,TRBV7-8,TRBD1,CASSLAGQGDNQPQHF,TGTGCCAGCAGCTTAGCGGGACAGGGCGACAATCAGCCCCAGCATTTT
.,TRBJ1-1,TRBV9,.,CASSPGGGTTEAFF,TGTGCCAGCAGCCCGGGCGGAGGGACCACTGAAGCTTTCTTT
few,TRBJ1-6,TRBV7-2,.,CASSQTINSPLHF,TGTGCCAGCAGTCAGACAATTAATTCACCCCTCCACTTT
.,TRBJ2-1,TRBV28,TRBD2,CASSSLLAGGYNEQFF,TGTGCCAGCAGTTCTTTGCTAGCGGGGGGTTACAATGAGCAGTTCTTC
once,TRBJ1-2,TRBV7-9,.,CASSLGLNYGYTF,TGTGCCAGCAGCTTAGGACTTAACTATGGCTACACCTTC
.,TRBJ1-6,TRBV4-1,TRBD1,CASSPWDRVGNSPLHF,TGCGCCAGCAGCCCTTGGGACAGGGTAGGCAATTCACCCCTCCACTTT
.,TRBJ1-6,TRBV20-1,.,CSASFAQVKSPLHF,TGCAGTGCTAGTTTTGCGCAGGTGAAGTCACCCCTCCACTTT
.,TRBJ1-1,TRBV5-1,TRBD1,CASSLEGQGGTEAFF,TGCGCCAGCAGCTTGGAGGGACAGGGAGGGACTGAAGCTTTCTTT
.,TRBJ1-1,TRBV5-1,.,CASSWSTDPTTEAFF,TGCGCCAGCAGCTGGTCGACAGACCCAACCACTGAAGCTTTCTTT
few,TRBJ1-5,TRBV10-1,.,CASSDGEGQPQHF,TGCGCCAGCAGTGACGGGGAAGGGCAGCCCCAGCATTTT
.,TRBJ2-5,TRBV4-2,.,CASSSLGRQYF,TGTGCCAGCAGCTCCCTTGGGCGTCAGTACTTC
.,TRBJ2-1,TRBV27,TRBD2,CASSPLAGGQNEQFF,TGTGCCAGCAGTCCTCTAGCGGGGGGGCAGAATGAGCAGTTCTTC
.,TRBJ1-5,TRBV7-2,.,CASSREAGRQPQHF,TGTGCCAGCAGCAGGGAGGCCGGTAGACAGCCCCAGCATTTT
.,TRBJ2-7,TRBV5-1,TRBD1,CASSYGGQGGEQYF,TGCGCCAGCAGCTATGGAGGACAGGGAGGCGAGCAGTACTTC
once,TRBJ2-5,TRBV3-1/TRBV3-2,.,CASSQLRAGSLQGTQYF,TGTGCCAGCAGCCAACTACGAGCCGGTTCGCTTCAGGGGACCCAGTACTTC
.,TRBJ1-5,TRBV2,.,CASQGGFNQPQHF,TGTGCCAGCCAAGGGGGTTTCAATCAGCCCCAGCATTTT
.,TRBJ2-4,TRBV7-9,TRBD2,CASSMGGNAKNIQYF,TGTGCCAGCAGCATGGGGGGGAATGCCAAAAACATTCAGTACTTC
many,TRBJ1-5,TRBV7-9,.,CASSPGEWSQPQHF,TGTGCCAGCAGCCCAGGGGAATGGAGTCAGCCCCAGCATTTT
once,TRBJ2-7,TRBV5-6,.,CASSPGGSPYEQYF,TGTGCCAGCAGCCCCGGGGGAAGCCCGTACGAGCAGTACTTC
.,TRBJ2-7,TRBV6-6,TRBD1,CASSSGTGGEQYF,TGTGCCAGCAGTTCCGGGACAGGGGGCGAGCAGTACTTC
.,TRBJ2-5,TRBV18,.,CASSLKETQYF,TGTGCCAGCTCGCTAAAAGAGACCCAGTACTTC
.,TRBJ2-3,TRBV4-2,TRBD2,CASSQGPPTSGGATDTQYF,TGTGCCAGCAGCCAAGGACCCCCGACTAGCGGGGGGGCCACAGATACGCAGTATTTT
.,TRBJ2-1,TRBV7-9,TRBD1,CASSFGRQGWYNEQFF,TGTGCCAGCAGCTTTGGGAGACAGGGGTGGTACAATGAGCAGTTCTTC
medium-sized,TRBJ1-3,TRBV3-1/TRBV3-2,.,CASSHTGRGNTIYF,TGTGCCAGCAGTCATACAGGGAGAGGAAACACCATATATTTT
.,TRBJ2-3,TRBV7-3,TRBD2,CASSLRLAGGPRDTQYF,TGTGCCAGCAGCTTAAGACTAGCGGGGGGGCCTCGAGATACGCAGTATTTT
once,TRBJ2-7,TRBV11-2,TRBD1,CASSRTGTGYWEQYF,TGTGCCAGCAGCCGCACCGGGACAGGGTATTGGGAGCAGTACTTC
.,TRBJ1-3,TRBV3-1/TRBV3-2,.,CASSLYGGPAGNTIYF,TGTGCCAGCAGCTTGTACGGGGGGCCGGCTGGAAACACCATATATTTT
.,TRBJ1-2,TRBV6-5,TRBD1,CASSYLRTGGGYGYTF,TGTGCCAGCAGTTACCTTAGGACAGGAGGGGGCTATGGCTACACCTTC
.,TRBJ1-6,TRBV28,TRBD1,CASRLPGQLNSPLHF,TGTGCCAGTCGCTTGCCGGGACAGTTGAATTCACCCCTCCACTTT
.,TRBJ2-7,TRBV5-1,TRBD1,CASSLTAGQVPTEQYF,TGCGCCAGCAGCTTGACGGCGGGACAGGTCCCCACGGAGCAGTACTTC
.,TRBJ1-4,TRBV30,.,CAWSVWSQSNEKLFF,TGTGCCTGGAGTGTATGGAGCCAGTCTAATGAAAAACTGTTTTTT